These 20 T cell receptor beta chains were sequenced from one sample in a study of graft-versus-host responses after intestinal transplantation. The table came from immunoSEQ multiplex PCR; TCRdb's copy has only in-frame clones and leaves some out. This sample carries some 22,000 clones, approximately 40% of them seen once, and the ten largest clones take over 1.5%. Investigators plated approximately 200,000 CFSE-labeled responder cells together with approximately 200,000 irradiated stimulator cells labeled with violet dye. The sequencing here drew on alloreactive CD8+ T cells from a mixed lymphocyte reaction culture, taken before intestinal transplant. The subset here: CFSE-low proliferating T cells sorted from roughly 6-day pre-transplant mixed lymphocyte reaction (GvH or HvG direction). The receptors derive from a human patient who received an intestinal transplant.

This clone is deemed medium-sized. The chain's CDR3 is CASSYPARGTQYF. The CDR3 DNA follows: TGTGCCAGCAGTTACCCGGCTCGGGGGACCCAGTACTTC. The chain links TRBV6-6 to TRBJ2-5; weak D call: TRBD2 (5 bases). With 2 bases removed from V and 7 bases from J, the gap between germline ends came to 11 bases. Germline V lookup: CDR1 MNHNY, CDR2 SVGAGI (reference sequence). This CDR3 has 13 residues.

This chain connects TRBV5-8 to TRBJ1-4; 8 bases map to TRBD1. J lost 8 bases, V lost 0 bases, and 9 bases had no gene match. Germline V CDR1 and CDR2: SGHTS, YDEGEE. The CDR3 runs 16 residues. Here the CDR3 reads CASSLGSGTGSEKLFF. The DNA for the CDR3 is TGTGCCAGCAGCTTGGGATCCGGGACAGGCTCGGAAAAACTGTTTTTT.

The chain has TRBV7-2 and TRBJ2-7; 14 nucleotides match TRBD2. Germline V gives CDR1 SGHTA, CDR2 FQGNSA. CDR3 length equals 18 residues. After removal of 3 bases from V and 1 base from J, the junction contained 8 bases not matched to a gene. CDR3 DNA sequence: TGTGCCAGCAGCTTTCTGGGACTAGCGGGAGCCTTTTCCTACGAGCAGTACTTC. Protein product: CASSFLGLAGAFSYEQYF.

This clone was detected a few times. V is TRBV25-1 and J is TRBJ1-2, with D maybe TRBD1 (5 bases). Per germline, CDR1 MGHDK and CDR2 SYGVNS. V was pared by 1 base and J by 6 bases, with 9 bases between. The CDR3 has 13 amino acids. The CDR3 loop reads CASSESRQHGYTF. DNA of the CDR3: TGTGCCAGCAGTGAATCCCGACAGCATGGCTACACCTTC.

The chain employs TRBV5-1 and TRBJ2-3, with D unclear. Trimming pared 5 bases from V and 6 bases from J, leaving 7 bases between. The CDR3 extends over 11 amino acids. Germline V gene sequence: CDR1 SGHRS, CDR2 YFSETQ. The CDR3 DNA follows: TGCGCCAGCAGGCAGGCCGATACGCAGTATTTT. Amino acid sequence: CASRQADTQYF. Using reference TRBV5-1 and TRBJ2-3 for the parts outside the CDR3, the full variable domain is KAGVTQTPRYLIKTRGQQVTLSCSPISGHRSVSWYQQTPGQGLQFLFEYFSETQRNKGNFPGRFSGRQFSNSRSEMNVSTLELGDSALYLCASRQADTQYFGPGTRLTVL.

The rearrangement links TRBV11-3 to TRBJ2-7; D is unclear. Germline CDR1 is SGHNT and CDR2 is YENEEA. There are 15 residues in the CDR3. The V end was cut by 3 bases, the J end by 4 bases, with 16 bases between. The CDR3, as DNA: TGTGCCAGCAGCTTTACCGACGGATCTCCGTACGAGCAGTACTTC. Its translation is CASSFTDGSPYEQYF.

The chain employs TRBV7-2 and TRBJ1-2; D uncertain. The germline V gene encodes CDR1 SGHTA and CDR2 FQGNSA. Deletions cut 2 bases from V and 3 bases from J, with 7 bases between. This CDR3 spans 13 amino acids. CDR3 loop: CASSLRLDYGYTF. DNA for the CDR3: TGTGCCAGCAGCTTACGGTTGGACTATGGCTACACCTTC.

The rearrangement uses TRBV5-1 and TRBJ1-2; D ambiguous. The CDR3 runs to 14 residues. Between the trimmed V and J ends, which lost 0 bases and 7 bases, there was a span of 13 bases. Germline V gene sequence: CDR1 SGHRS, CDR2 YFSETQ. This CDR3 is CASSLGQPWGGYTF. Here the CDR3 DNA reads TGCGCCAGCAGCTTGGGTCAACCCTGGGGTGGCTACACCTTC.

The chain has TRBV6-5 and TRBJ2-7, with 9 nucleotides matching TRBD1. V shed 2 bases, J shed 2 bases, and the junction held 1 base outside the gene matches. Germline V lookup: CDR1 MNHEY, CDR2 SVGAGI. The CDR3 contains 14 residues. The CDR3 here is CASSYGTGPYEQYF. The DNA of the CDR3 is TGTGCCAGCAGTTACGGGACAGGGCCCTACGAGCAGTACTTC.

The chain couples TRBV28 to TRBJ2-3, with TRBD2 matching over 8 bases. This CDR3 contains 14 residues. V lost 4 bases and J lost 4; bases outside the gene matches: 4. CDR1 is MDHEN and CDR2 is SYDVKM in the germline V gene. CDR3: CASSSGGVPDTQYF. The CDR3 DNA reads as TGTGCCAGCAGTTCCGGGGGGGTCCCAGATACGCAGTATTTT.

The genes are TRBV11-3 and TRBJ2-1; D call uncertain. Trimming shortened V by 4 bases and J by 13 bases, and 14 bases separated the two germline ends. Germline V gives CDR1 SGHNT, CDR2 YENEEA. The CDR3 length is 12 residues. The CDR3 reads CASSSSTGPQFF. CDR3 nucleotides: TGTGCCAGCAGCTCGAGCACCGGGCCCCAGTTCTTC.

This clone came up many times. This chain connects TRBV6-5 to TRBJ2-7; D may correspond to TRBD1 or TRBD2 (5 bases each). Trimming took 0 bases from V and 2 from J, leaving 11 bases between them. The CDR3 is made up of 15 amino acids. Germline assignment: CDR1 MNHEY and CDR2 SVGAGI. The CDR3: CASSYSTGTTYEQYF. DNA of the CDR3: TGTGCCAGCAGTTACTCTACTGGGACCACCTACGAGCAGTACTTC.

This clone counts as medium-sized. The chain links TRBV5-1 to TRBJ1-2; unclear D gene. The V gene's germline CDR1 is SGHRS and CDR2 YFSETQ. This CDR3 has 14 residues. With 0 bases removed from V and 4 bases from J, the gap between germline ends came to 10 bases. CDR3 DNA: TGCGCCAGCAGCTTGGACGGCGGACTCTATGGCTACACCTTC. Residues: CASSLDGGLYGYTF.

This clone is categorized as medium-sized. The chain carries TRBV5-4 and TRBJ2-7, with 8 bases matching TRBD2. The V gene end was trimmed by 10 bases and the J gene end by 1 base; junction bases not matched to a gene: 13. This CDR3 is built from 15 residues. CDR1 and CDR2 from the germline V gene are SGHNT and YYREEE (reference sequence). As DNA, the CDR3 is TGTGCCGCGACCCGACGGGCGGGAGGTTCCTACGAGCAGTACTTC. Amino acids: CAATRRAGGSYEQYF.

The CDR3 loop is CASSLVGVRTQYF. The CDR3 DNA reads TGCGCCAGCAGCTTGGTAGGGGTCCGGACGCAGTATTTT. This rearrangement joins TRBV5-1 to TRBJ2-3; maybe TRBD1 (5 bases). Looked up from germline, CDR1 is SGHRS and CDR2 is YFSETQ. This CDR3 has 13 amino acids. The germline V and J ends were trimmed by 0 bases and 9 bases, with 11 bases remaining between them.

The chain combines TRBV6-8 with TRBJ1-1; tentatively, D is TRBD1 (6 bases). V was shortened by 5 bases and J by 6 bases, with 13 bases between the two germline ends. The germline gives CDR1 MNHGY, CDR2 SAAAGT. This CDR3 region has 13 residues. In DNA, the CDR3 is TGTGCCAGCAGTCCAGGGGTGACGGCTGAAGCTTTCTTT. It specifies CASSPGVTAEAFF.

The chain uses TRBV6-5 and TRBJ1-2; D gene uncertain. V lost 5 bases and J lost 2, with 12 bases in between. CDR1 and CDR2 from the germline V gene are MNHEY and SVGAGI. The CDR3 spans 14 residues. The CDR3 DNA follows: TGTGCCAGCAGTCGAAGGGCCAGGAACTATGGCTACACCTTC. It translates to CASSRRARNYGYTF.

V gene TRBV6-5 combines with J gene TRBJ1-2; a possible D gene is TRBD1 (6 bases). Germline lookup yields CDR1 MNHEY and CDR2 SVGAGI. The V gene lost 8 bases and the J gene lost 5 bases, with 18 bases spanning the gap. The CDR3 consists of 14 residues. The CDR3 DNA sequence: TGTGCCAGCGGGTGGGAGGGGGTGAGGTATGGCTACACCTTC. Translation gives CASGWEGVRYGYTF.

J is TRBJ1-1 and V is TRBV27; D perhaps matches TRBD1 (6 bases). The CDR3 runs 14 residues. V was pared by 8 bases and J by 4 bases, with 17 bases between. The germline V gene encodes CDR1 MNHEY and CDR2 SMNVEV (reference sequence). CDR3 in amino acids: CASHLGQPPTEAFF. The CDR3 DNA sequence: TGTGCCAGCCATTTAGGACAGCCGCCCACTGAAGCTTTCTTT.

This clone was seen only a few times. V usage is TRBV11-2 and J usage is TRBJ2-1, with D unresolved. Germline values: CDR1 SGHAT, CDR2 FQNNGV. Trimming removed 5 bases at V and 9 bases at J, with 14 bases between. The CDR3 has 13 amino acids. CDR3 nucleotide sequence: TGTGCCAGCAGCCCCAATCCGAAGGGTGAGCAGTTCTTC. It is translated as CASSPNPKGEQFF.